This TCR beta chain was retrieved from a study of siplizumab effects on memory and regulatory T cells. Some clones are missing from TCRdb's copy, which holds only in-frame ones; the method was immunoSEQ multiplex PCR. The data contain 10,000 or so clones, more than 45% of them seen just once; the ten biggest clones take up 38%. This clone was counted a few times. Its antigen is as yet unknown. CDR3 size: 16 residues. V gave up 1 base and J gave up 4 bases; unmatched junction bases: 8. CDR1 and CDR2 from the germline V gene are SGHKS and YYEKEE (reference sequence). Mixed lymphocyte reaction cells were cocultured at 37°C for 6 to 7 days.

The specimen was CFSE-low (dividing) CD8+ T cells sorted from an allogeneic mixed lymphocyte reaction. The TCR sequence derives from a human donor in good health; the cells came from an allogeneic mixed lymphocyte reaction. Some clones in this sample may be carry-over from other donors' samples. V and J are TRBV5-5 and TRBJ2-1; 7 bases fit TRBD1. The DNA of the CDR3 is TGTGCCAGCAGCTTGCTCCGGGACAGAACATACAATGAGCAGTTCTTC. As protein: CASSLLRDRTYNEQFF.